The present entry profiles one T cell receptor (beta chain) with its context. Germline assignment: CDR1 SQVTM and CDR2 ANQGSEA. The CDR3 has 13 residues. The V and J ends lost 3 bases and 2 bases respectively, with 9 bases between them. This sample stems from a study of blood T cell repertoires in COVID-19. The assay was immunoSEQ multiplex PCR, and TCRdb's table has in-frame clones only and misses some. The sample consists of 200,000 to 250,000 clones, roughly 81% of them appearing once. The sequence was obtained from a woman of 80 years or more with COVID-19, enrolled during active disease. Source material: peripheral blood. The rearrangement joins TRBV29-1 to TRBJ2-3; D may be TRBD1 (5 bases). The CDR3 bases are TGCAGCGTTGAGACAGCGCCCACAGATACGCAGTATTTT. It encodes CSVETAPTDTQYF.